This T cell receptor beta chain was documented in a study of blood T cell repertoires in COVID-19. The CDR3 extends over 13 amino acids. Germline CDR1 is LGHDT and CDR2 is YNNKEL (reference sequence). V lost 7 bases to trimming and J lost 5 bases, with 15 bases between them. Authors' methods: For nucleated cells, counts were estimated from reference gene primer amplification. TCRdb's table, derived via immunoSEQ multiplex PCR, lists solely in-frame clones and lacks some. The V and J calls and clone size were taken over from that table, and D and trimming were inferred from the DNA. The sample includes around 94,000 clones, about four fifths of them seen just once.

Sample: peripheral blood. The chain is built from TRBV3-1 (or the pseudogene TRBV3-2) and TRBJ2-7, with D perhaps matching TRBD1 (6 bases). This TCR was recovered from a man between 35 and 55 years old with active or convalescent COVID-19. The CDR3, as DNA: TGTGCCAGCATAAATAGGGGGACAAACGAGCAGTACTTC. Protein product: CASINRGTNEQYF.